This T cell receptor beta chain emerged from a study of identifying expanded T cells in peripheral blood. The ends were cut back, 4 bases at V and 4 bases at J, with 12 bases in the middle. Germline V lookup: CDR1 SGHRS, CDR2 YFSETQ. This CDR3 has 15 amino acids. Using immunoSEQ multiplex PCR, the repertoire was profiled, and TCRdb retains in-frame clones only, with some absent. The sample has roughly 96,000 clones, approximately 86% seen once. This clone was observed a single time. Sequencing was carried out using blood. The receptor was derived from a person aged 18-70 years in good health. V and J are TRBV5-1 and TRBJ2-6; D is possibly TRBD2 (5 bases). The CDR3 DNA reads TGCGCCAGCAGCGAGAGAGGGCTGGGGGCCAACGTCCTGACTTTC. This gives the protein CASSERGLGANVLTF. Combining the CDR3 with reference TRBV5-1 and TRBJ2-6 gives the whole variable domain KAGVTQTPRYLIKTRGQQVTLSCSPISGHRSVSWYQQTPGQGLQFLFEYFSETQRNKGNFPGRFSGRQFSNSRSEMNVSTLELGDSALYLCASSERGLGANVLTFGAGSRLTVL.